This T cell receptor beta chain comes out of a study of blood T cell repertoires in COVID-19. Turning to the study itself: The cDNA or gDNA used as material had been derived from T cells, B-cell-depleted T cells, or PBMCs.

Measured with immunoSEQ multiplex PCR; TCRdb has only the in-frame clones, and not every one. This sample has about 300,000 clones, with approximately 90% found just once. Trimming shortened V by 3 bases and J by 0 bases, and 11 bases separated the two germline ends. This CDR3 is 16 amino acids long. Germline V gene data show CDR1 as WSHSY and CDR2 as SAAADI. This clone came up once. Sequencing was carried out using PBMCs or T cells enriched from blood (not recorded which). The clonotype originates from a man aged 25-45 years who had recovered from COVID-19. The chain links TRBV10-2 to TRBJ2-2; D perhaps matches TRBD2 (5 bases). The CDR3: CASSDYSGANTGELFF. The CDR3 coding sequence is TGCGCCAGCAGTGACTACAGCGGCGCGAACACCGGGGAGCTGTTTTTT.